The 22 T cell receptor beta chains reported below all come from one sample, sequenced in a study of CD8+ T cells in alopecia areata. RNA was extracted and reverse transcribed into cDNA as the sequencing template. The table came from immunoSEQ multiplex PCR; TCRdb's copy has only in-frame clones and leaves some out. The sample holds fewer than 200,000 clones, approximately 59% seen once. The source material was CD4+ T cells sorted from blood, sampled at week 0. The receptors stem from a human donor with alopecia areata.

This rearrangement joins TRBV7-2 to TRBJ2-5; tentatively, D is TRBD2 (7 bases). Between the trimmed V and J ends, which lost 2 bases and 6 bases, there was a span of 19 bases. CDR3 size: 16 residues. Per germline, CDR1 SGHTA and CDR2 FQGNSA. The chain's CDR3 is CASSLIGGASLKTQYF. DNA of the CDR3: TGTGCCAGCAGCTTAATAGGGGGGGCCTCGTTAAAGACCCAGTACTTC.

This clone showed up just a few times. The rearrangement joins TRBV29-1 to TRBJ2-1; a possible D gene is TRBD2 (5 bases). Trimming took 6 bases from V and 6 from J, leaving 12 bases between them. The CDR3 is 12 residues long. CDR1 is SQVTM and CDR2 is ANQGSEA in the germline V gene. CDR3 loop: CSVNPGSNEQFF. CDR3 in DNA: TGCAGCGTCAACCCGGGGTCCAATGAGCAGTTCTTC.

CDR3 protein: CASSKDLGTEAFF. The CDR3 DNA reads TGTGCCAGCAGCAAGGACTTGGGCACTGAAGCTTTCTTT. V gene TRBV5-6 combines with J gene TRBJ1-1, with D hard to call. The V and J ends lost 4 bases and 4 bases respectively, with 11 bases between them. Per germline, CDR1 SGHDT and CDR2 YYEEEE. This CDR3 has 13 residues.

The table lists this clone with a count of one. The chain joins TRBV18 to TRBJ2-2, with D possibly TRBD1 on 5 matching bases. The CDR3 extends over 14 amino acids. CDR1 is KGHSH and CDR2 is LQKENI in the germline V gene. V was cut by 6 bases and J by 4 bases, with 12 bases left in between. The CDR3 protein is CASSPDSRTGELFF. CDR3 DNA: TGTGCCAGCTCCCCCGACAGCCGCACCGGGGAGCTGTTTTTT.

The chain has TRBV30 and TRBJ2-7; 11 bases agree with TRBD1. Per the germline V gene, CDR1 is GTSNPN and CDR2 is SVGIG (reference sequence). V gave up 2 bases and J gave up 7 bases; unmatched junction bases: 7. The CDR3 extends over 14 amino acids. CDR3 protein: CAWSPPGTGGEQYF. In DNA, the CDR3 is TGTGCCTGGAGTCCCCCAGGGACAGGGGGAGAGCAGTACTTC.

This chain uses TRBV5-1 with TRBJ1-2; D is ambiguous. The CDR3 has 13 residues. Germline V gives CDR1 SGHRS, CDR2 YFSETQ. V was shortened by 4 bases and J by 4 bases, with 11 bases between the two germline ends. CDR3 protein: CASSPDTSYGYTF. The CDR3 nucleotides are TGCGCCAGCAGCCCCGACACATCCTATGGCTACACCTTC.

Details on this clone: One junction end does not reproduce the germline sequence, and a read error may be involved. This chain links TRBV7-7 with TRBJ1-2; possibly TRBD1 for D (5 bases). The CDR3 loop spans 15 amino acids. Germline CDR1 and CDR2: SSHAT and FNYEAQ (reference sequence). The CDR3 loop is CASSSGPRGIYGYTF. CDR3 DNA: TGTGCTAGCAGCTCGGGACCGCGGGGCATCTATGGCTACACCTTC.

To note about this clone: Germline and junction disagree at one end, which may indicate a read error. The chain is built from TRBV7-7 and TRBJ2-5; TRBD2 aligns across 14 bases. The CDR3 has 16 amino acids. Germline-derived CDR1 and CDR2 are SSHAT and FNYEAQ (reference sequence). CDR3 sequence (DNA): TGTGCTAGCAGCCCCGGACTAGCGGGGGGCCAAGAGACCCAGTACTTC. Translated: CASSPGLAGGQETQYF.

This chain joins TRBV29-1 and TRBJ2-5, with D possibly being TRBD1 or TRBD2 (5 bases each). The CDR3 length is 15 residues. Germline loops: CDR1 SQVTM, CDR2 ANQGSEA. Deletions cut 7 bases from V and 0 bases from J, with 18 bases between. CDR3 amino acids: CSAPRLGTNQETQYF. CDR3 DNA sequence: TGCAGCGCCCCTAGGTTAGGGACCAACCAAGAGACCCAGTACTTC.

The chain has TRBV2 and TRBJ2-1; 7 nucleotides match TRBD1. CDR1 is SNHLY and CDR2 is FYNNEI in the germline V gene. Losses at the gene ends were 2 bases for V and 6 bases for J; bases not matched to a gene: 1. The CDR3 sequence is 13 residues long. The CDR3 DNA follows: TGTGCCAGCAGTGAACGGACAGGCAATGAGCAGTTCTTC. Translating it yields CASSERTGNEQFF.

The count of this clone is one. V gene TRBV30 combines with J gene TRBJ1-1; D might be TRBD1 (5 bases). This CDR3 comprises 14 residues. Trimming took 0 bases from V and 9 from J, leaving 17 bases between them. The germline V gene has CDR1 GTSNPN and CDR2 SVGIG (reference sequence). The CDR3 loop is CAWSVPATVSKAFF. CDR3 nucleotide sequence: TGTGCCTGGAGTGTACCTGCGACAGTCTCGAAAGCTTTCTTT.

J is TRBJ2-3 and V is TRBV30, with no clear D. Germline V gene data show CDR1 as GTSNPN and CDR2 as SVGIG (reference sequence). Trimming left V 7 bases short and J 0 bases short, with 14 bases between. CDR3 length equals 14 residues. CDR3 sequence reads: CAFGPQASTDTQYF. The CDR3 coding sequence is TGTGCCTTCGGACCGCAAGCTAGCACAGATACGCAGTATTTT. The variable domain in full, completed from reference TRBV30 and TRBJ2-3, reads SQTIHQWPATLVQPVGSPLSLECTVEGTSNPNLYWYRQAAGRGLQLLFYSVGIGQISSEVPQNLSASRPQDRQFILSSKKLLLSDSGFYLCAFGPQASTDTQYFGPGTRLTVL.

CDR3 DNA sequence: TGTGCCTGGAGTGTACAGCTCTCTCTAAATGGCTACACCTTC. Translating it yields CAWSVQLSLNGYTF. The chain carries TRBV30 and TRBJ1-2, with no clear D. V was clipped by 0 bases and J by 6 bases, with 14 bases between them. CDR3 size: 14 residues. The germline CDR1 and CDR2 sequences are GTSNPN and SVGIG (reference sequence).

J is TRBJ2-1 and V is TRBV7-9; 10 bases are shared with TRBD1. The length of the CDR3 is 13 residues. The germline V gene encodes CDR1 SEHNR and CDR2 FQNEAQ (reference sequence). The trim removed 4 bases at V and 8 bases at J, leaving 2 bases unmatched. The CDR3 sequence is CASSSTGGDEQFF. The CDR3 bases are TGTGCCAGCAGCTCGACAGGGGGCGATGAGCAGTTCTTC.

The chain couples TRBV15 to TRBJ2-1; the D is unclear. CDR1 and CDR2 (germline): LNHNV, YYDKDF (reference sequence). V was pared by 8 bases and J by 4 bases, with 6 bases between. CDR3 size: 11 residues. The CDR3 DNA follows: TGTGCCACCGAATGGTACAATGAGCAGTTCTTC. This encodes CATEWYNEQFF.

V and J are TRBV9 and TRBJ2-2; D ambiguous. In germline, CDR1 is SGDLS, CDR2 YYNGEE. The germline V and J ends were trimmed by 0 bases and 1 base, with 7 bases remaining between them. CDR3 length: 15 amino acids. The DNA of the CDR3 is TGTGCCAGCAGCGTAGCTCCCGGGAACACCGGGGAGCTGTTTTTT. As protein: CASSVAPGNTGELFF.

This chain connects TRBV16 to TRBJ1-5; D is uncertain. The CDR3 loop spans 14 amino acids. CDR1 is KGHSY, CDR2 FQNENV, per germline. Trimming removed 0 bases at V and 4 bases at J, with 7 bases between. In DNA form, the CDR3 reads TGTGCCAGCAGCCAATCGCCAGCGAATCAGCCCCAGCATTTT. Amino acids: CASSQSPANQPQHF.

This clone has only a few counts. The chain employs TRBV5-1 and TRBJ2-6, with D possibly TRBD1 on 7 matching bases. This CDR3 is 20 amino acids long. Germline V gene sequence: CDR1 SGHRS, CDR2 YFSETQ. Trimming took 1 base from V and 0 from J, leaving 20 bases between them. CDR3: CASSLIGAGQQFSGANVLTF. CDR3 sequence (DNA): TGCGCCAGCAGCTTGATAGGTGCGGGACAGCAATTCTCTGGGGCCAACGTCCTGACTTTC. The full variable domain, completed using reference TRBV5-1 and TRBJ2-6, is KAGVTQTPRYLIKTRGQQVTLSCSPISGHRSVSWYQQTPGQGLQFLFEYFSETQRNKGNFPGRFSGRQFSNSRSEMNVSTLELGDSALYLCASSLIGAGQQFSGANVLTFGAGSRLTVL.

This clone was picked up a small number of times. This chain joins TRBV5-6 and TRBJ2-1; no clear D gene. CDR1 is SGHDT and CDR2 is YYEEEE in the germline V gene. The CDR3 has 16 amino acids. V was pared by 5 bases and J by 4 bases, with 19 bases between. CDR3 sequence: CASSPTSQLRYNEQFF. CDR3 sequence (DNA): TGTGCCAGCAGTCCAACCTCCCAGCTGAGGTACAATGAGCAGTTCTTC.

This clone was counted a few times. The chain links TRBV5-1 to TRBJ2-3, with 8 bases lining up with TRBD2. Looked up from germline, CDR1 is SGHRS and CDR2 is YFSETQ. There are 18 residues in the CDR3. Trimming at V came to 0 bases and at J to 0 bases, leaving 9 bases not matched to a gene. CDR3 in amino acids: CASSLGQRGLISTDTQYF. The CDR3 nucleotides are TGCGCCAGCAGCTTGGGGCAGCGGGGGCTCATTAGCACAGATACGCAGTATTTT.

The genes are TRBV5-1 and TRBJ2-5, with 11 bases matching TRBD2. Trimming removed 5 bases from V and 0 bases from J; junction bases left unmatched: 3. Germline assignment: CDR1 SGHRS and CDR2 YFSETQ. The CDR3 has 15 amino acids. Here the CDR3 DNA reads TGCGCCAGCAGTTTAGCGGGGGGGAACCAAGAGACCCAGTACTTC. It translates to CASSLAGGNQETQYF.

For the CDR3, the DNA is TGTGCCAGCAGGCGGGAGGGGTTAGGCGAGCAGTACTTC. Protein product: CASRREGLGEQYF. The chain has TRBV6-5 and TRBJ2-7, with 9 bases fitting TRBD2. From germline, CDR1 is MNHEY and CDR2 SVGAGI. Trimming took 6 bases from V and 6 from J; bases not matched to a gene: 6. This CDR3 spans 13 amino acids.